The clone carrying this T cell receptor beta chain was detected only a few times. Its target is unknown. The primer mix had 60 Vbeta and 13 Jbeta primers. Repertoires were generated with immunoSEQ multiplex PCR, while TCRdb's copy carries only in-frame clones and drops some. The sample includes approximately 53,000 clones, around three quarters of them seen just once. This sample was included in a study of cytomegalovirus exposure and HLA in healthy donors. Study-level points and caveats: TCR sequences were mostly rare, though some public TCRs occurred in many donors. Fewer N-insertions (relative to the roughly 670-donor mean) were reportedly seen in an Asian-associated ancestry cluster in a later analysis. Indistinguishability led to the exclusion of some V segments, TRBV6-2 and TRBV6-3 included.

Trimming cost V 2 bases and J 3 bases; bases outside gene matches: 2. The CDR3 is 14 residues long. The germline CDR1 and CDR2 sequences are KGHSH and LQKENI. Sequenced: PBMCs. The chain combines TRBV18 with TRBJ2-5; 8 nucleotides align to TRBD2. The receptor was isolated from a man younger than 40 in good health and CMV-seropositive. CDR3 sequence: CASSPGLAEETQYF. Written as DNA, the CDR3 is TGTGCCAGCTCACCAGGACTAGCTGAAGAGACCCAGTACTTC.